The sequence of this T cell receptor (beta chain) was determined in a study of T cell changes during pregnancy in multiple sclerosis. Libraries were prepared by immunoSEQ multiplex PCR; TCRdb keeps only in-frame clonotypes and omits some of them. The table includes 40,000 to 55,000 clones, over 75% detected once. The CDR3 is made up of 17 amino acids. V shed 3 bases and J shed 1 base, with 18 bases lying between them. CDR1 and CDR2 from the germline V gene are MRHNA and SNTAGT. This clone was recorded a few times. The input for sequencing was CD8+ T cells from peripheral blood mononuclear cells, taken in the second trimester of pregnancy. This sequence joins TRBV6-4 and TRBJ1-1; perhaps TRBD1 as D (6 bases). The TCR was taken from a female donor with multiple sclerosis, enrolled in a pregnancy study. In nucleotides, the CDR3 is TGTGCCAGCAGTGATCCGATTGGACAGATGACGAACACTGAAGCTTTCTTT. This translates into CASSDPIGQMTNTEAFF.